Below, one TCR beta chain is given with its context. Its antigen remains unidentified. CDR3 length: 10 amino acids. Germline values: CDR1 DFQATT, CDR2 SNEGSKA (reference sequence). This specimen belongs to a study of cytomegalovirus exposure and HLA in healthy donors. Across the study: Unique TCRs from HLA-typed donors, about 85 million of them, were held in an early data release.

Study-wide results and limits: HLA restriction was apparent for most CMV-associated TCR beta chains in a later analysis. Compared with the roughly 670-donor mean, an Asian-associated ancestry cluster reportedly had fewer N-insertions, according to a later analysis.

PCR primers comprised 60 Vbeta and 13 Jbeta primers. The method was immunoSEQ multiplex PCR; TCRdb's version includes in-frame clones alone and lacks a portion of them. The data contain more than 100,000 clones, 65% to 75% of them singletons. The TCR was taken from a woman aged 50 to 60 in good health and CMV-seropositive. V gene TRBV20-1 combines with J gene TRBJ1-3, with unresolved D. The source material was PBMCs. The chain's CDR3 is CALFGNTIYF. The CDR3 DNA reads as TGCGCCCTATTTGGAAACACCATATATTTT.